Sequencing of this TCR beta chain was carried out in a study of early stage breast cancer tumors. The data were produced by immunoSEQ multiplex PCR, yet TCRdb's version contains in-frame clones alone and is incomplete. The sample carries about 51,000 clones, around 78% recorded once. Germline CDR1 is GTSNPN and CDR2 is SVGIG (reference sequence). The CDR3 has 13 residues. V was shortened by 3 bases and J by 8 bases, with 16 bases between the two germline ends. This clone was observed a few times. Sequencing input: blood. The TCR sequence derives from a person aged 35-50 years with breast cancer. V gene TRBV30 combines with J gene TRBJ1-2; a weak D match, TRBD1 (5 bases). For the CDR3, the DNA is TGTGCCTGGAGATCCGGGGGTATGGGAGGCTACACCTTC. It is translated as CAWRSGGMGGYTF. The full variable domain, in which reference TRBV30 and TRBJ1-2 provide the parts outside the CDR3, is SQTIHQWPATLVQPVGSPLSLECTVEGTSNPNLYWYRQAAGRGLQLLFYSVGIGQISSEVPQNLSASRPQDRQFILSSKKLLLSDSGFYLCAWRSGGMGGYTFGSGTRLTVV.